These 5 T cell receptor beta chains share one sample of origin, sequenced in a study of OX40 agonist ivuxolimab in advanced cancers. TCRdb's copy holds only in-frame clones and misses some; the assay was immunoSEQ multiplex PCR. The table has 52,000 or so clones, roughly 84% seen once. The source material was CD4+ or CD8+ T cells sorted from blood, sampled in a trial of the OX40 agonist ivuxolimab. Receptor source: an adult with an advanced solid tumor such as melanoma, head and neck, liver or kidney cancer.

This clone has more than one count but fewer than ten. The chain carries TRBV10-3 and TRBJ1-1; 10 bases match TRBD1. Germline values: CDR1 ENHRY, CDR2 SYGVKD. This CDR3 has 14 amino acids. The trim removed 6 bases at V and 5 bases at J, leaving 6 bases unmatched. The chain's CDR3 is CAIRETGGRTEAFF. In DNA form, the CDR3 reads TGTGCCATCAGAGAGACAGGGGGCCGAACTGAAGCTTTCTTT.

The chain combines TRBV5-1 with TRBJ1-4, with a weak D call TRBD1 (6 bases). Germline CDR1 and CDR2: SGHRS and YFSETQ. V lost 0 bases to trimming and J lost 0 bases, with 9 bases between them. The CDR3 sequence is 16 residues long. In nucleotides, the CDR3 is TGCGCCAGCAGCTTGGGGGACACCGCAACTAATGAAAAACTGTTTTTT. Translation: CASSLGDTATNEKLFF.

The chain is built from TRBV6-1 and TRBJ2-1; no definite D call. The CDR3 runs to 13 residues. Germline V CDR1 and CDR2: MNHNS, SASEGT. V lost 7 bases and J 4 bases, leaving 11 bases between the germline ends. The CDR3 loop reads CASNIDFYNEQFF. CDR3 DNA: TGTGCCAGCAATATCGACTTTTACAATGAGCAGTTCTTC.

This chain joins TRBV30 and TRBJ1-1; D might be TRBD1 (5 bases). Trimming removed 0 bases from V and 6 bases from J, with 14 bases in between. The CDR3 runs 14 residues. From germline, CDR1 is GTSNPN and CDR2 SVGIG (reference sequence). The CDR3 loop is CAWSVRQPGAEAFF. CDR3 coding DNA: TGTGCCTGGAGTGTACGACAGCCCGGGGCTGAAGCTTTCTTT.

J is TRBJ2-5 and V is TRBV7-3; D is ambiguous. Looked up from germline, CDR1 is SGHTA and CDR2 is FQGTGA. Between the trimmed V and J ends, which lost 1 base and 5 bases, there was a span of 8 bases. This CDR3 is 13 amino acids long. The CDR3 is CASSLMSGETQYF. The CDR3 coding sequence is TGTGCCAGCAGCTTAATGTCAGGCGAGACCCAGTACTTC.